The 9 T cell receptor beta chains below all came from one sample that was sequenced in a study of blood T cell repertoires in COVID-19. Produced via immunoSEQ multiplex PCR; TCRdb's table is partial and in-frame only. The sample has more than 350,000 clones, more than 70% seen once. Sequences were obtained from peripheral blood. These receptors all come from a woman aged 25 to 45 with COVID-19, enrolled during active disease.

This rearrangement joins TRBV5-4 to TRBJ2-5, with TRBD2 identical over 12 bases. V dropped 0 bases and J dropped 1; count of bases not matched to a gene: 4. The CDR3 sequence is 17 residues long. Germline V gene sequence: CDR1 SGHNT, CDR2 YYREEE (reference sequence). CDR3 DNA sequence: TGTGCCAGCAGCTTGGTTCTGACTAGCGGGAGCCAAGAGACCCAGTACTTC. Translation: CASSLVLTSGSQETQYF.

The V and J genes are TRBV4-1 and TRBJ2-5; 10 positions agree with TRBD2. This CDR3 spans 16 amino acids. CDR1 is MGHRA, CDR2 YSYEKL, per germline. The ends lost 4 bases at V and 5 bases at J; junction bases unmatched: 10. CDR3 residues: CASSPPGSGGAETQYF. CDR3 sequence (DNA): TGCGCCAGCAGCCCCCCGGGCAGCGGGGGGGCCGAGACCCAGTACTTC.

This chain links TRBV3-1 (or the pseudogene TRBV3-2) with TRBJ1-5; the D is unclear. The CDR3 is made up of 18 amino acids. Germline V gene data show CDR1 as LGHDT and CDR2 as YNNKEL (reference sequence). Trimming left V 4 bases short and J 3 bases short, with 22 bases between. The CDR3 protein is CASSLNNPGLRYNQPQHF. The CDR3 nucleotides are TGTGCCAGCAGCCTCAACAACCCTGGGCTCAGGTACAATCAGCCCCAGCATTTT.

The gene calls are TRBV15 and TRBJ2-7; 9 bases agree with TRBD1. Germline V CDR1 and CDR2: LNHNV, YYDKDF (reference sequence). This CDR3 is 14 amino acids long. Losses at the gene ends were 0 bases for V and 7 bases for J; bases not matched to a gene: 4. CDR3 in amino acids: CATSREQGAREQYF. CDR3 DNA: TGTGCCACCAGCAGAGAACAGGGGGCTCGAGAGCAGTACTTC.

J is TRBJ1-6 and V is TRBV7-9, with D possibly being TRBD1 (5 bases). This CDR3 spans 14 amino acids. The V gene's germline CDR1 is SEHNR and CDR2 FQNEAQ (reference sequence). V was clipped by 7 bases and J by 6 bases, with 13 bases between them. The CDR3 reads CASTLGGSNSPLHF. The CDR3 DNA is TGTGCCAGCACCCTGGGGGGGAGTAATTCACCCCTCCACTTT.

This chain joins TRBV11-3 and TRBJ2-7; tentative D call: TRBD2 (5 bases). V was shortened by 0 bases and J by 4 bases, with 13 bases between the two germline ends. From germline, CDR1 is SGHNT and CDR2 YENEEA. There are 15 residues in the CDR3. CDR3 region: CASSLESGGGYEQYF. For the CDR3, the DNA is TGTGCCAGCAGCTTAGAAAGTGGAGGAGGTTACGAGCAGTACTTC.

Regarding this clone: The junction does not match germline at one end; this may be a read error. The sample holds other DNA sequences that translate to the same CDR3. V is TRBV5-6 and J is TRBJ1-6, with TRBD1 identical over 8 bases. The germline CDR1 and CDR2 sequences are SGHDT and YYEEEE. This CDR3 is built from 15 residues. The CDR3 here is CASSLGRGHNSPLHF. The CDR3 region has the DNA TGTGCCAGCAGTTTGGGCAGGGGGCACAATTCACCCCTCCACTTT.

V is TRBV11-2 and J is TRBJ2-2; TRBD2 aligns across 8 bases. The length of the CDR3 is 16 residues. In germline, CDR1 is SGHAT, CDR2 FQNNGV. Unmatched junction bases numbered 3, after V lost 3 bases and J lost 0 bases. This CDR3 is CASSFTAGANTGELFF. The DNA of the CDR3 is TGTGCCAGCAGCTTCACAGCGGGGGCGAACACCGGGGAGCTGTTTTTT.

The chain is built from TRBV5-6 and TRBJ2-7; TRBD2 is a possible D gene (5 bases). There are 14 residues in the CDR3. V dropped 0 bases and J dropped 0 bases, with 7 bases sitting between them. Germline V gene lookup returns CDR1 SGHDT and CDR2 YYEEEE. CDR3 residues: CASSLGRGSYEQYV. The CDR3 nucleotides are TGTGCCAGCAGCTTGGGTCGGGGCTCCTACGAGCAGTACGTC.